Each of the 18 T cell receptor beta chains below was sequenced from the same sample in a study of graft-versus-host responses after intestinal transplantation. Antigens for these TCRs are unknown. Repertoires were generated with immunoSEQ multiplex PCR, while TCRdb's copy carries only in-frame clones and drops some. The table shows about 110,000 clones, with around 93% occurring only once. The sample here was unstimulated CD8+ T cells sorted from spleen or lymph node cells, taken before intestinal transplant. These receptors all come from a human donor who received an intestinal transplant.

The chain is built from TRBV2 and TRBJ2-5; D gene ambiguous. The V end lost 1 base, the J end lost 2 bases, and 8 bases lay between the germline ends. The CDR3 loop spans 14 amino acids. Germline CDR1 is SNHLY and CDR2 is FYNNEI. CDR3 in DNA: TGTGCCAGCAGTGAAGATACCGGACAAGAGACCCAGTACTTC. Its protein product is CASSEDTGQETQYF.

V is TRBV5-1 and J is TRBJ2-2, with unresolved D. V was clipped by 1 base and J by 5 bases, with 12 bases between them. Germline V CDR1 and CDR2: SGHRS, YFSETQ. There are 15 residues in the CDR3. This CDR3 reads CASSLRAVETGELFF. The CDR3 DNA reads TGCGCCAGCAGCTTGAGGGCAGTCGAAACCGGGGAGCTGTTTTTT.

DNA of the CDR3: TGTGCCAGCAGCCAAGGTCAAAACTATGGCTACACCTTC. Its protein is CASSQGQNYGYTF. V gene TRBV4-2 combines with J gene TRBJ1-2, with D unresolved. V was shortened by 1 base and J by 2 bases, with 5 bases between the two germline ends. The CDR3 has 13 amino acids. Germline V lookup: CDR1 LGHNA, CDR2 YNFKEQ.

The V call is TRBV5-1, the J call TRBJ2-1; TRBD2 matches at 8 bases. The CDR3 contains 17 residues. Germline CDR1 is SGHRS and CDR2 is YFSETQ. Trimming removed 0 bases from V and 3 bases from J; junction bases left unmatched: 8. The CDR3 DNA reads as TGCGCCAGCAGCTTGGAGACTAGCGTGATTTACTACAATGAGCAGTTCTTC. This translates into CASSLETSVIYYNEQFF.

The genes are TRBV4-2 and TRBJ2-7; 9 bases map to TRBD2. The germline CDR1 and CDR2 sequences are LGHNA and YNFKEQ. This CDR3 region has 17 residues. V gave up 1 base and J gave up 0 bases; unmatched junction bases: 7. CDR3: CASSQARGGSGSYEQYF. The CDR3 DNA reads TGTGCCAGCAGCCAAGCGCGGGGGGGATCCGGCTCCTACGAGCAGTACTTC.

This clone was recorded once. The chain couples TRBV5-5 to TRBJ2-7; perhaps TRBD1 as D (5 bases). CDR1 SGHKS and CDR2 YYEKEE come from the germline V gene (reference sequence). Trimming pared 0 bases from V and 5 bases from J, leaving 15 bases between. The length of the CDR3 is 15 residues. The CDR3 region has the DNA TGTGCCAGCAGCTTGGTGTCCAGGGTCGTCGACGAGCAGTACTTC. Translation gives CASSLVSRVVDEQYF.

CDR3 sequence reads: CASSLAGREGLGELFF. The CDR3 DNA is TGTGCCAGCAGCTTGGCCGGACGGGAGGGCCTAGGGGAGCTGTTTTTT. The rearrangement joins TRBV5-4 to TRBJ2-2; 8 bases fit TRBD2. In germline, CDR1 is SGHNT, CDR2 YYREEE (reference sequence). This CDR3 contains 16 residues. V lost 0 bases to trimming and J lost 8 bases; unmatched junction nucleotides: 9. Together with reference TRBV5-4 and TRBJ2-2, the CDR3 gives the full variable domain: ETGVTQSPTHLIKTRGQQVTLRCSSQSGHNTVSWYQQALGQGPQFIFQYYREEENGRGNFPPRFSGLQFPNYSSELNVNALELDDSALYLCASSLAGREGLGELFFGEGSRLTVL.

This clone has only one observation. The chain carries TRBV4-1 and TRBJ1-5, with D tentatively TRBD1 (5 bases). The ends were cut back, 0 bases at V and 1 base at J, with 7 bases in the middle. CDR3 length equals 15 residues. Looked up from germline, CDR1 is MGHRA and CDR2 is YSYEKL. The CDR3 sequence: CASSQDEGSNQPQHF. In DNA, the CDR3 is TGCGCCAGCAGCCAAGATGAGGGGAGCAATCAGCCCCAGCATTTT.

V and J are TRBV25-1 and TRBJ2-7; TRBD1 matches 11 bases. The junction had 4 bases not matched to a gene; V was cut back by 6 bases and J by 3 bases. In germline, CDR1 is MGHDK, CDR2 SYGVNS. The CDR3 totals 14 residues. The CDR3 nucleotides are TGTGCCAGCAGCGCCGGGACAGGGGGCTACGAGCAGTACTTC. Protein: CASSAGTGGYEQYF.

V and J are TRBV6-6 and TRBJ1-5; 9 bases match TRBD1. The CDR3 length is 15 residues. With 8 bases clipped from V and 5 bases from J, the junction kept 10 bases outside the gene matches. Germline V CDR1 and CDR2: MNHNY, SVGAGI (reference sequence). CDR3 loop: CASSRRDREDQPQHF. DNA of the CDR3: TGTGCCAGCTCCCGGCGGGACAGGGAGGATCAGCCCCAGCATTTT.

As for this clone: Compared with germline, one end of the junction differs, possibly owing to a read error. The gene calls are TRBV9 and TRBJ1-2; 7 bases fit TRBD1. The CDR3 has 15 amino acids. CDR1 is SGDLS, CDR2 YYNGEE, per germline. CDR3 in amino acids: CASSPGQGGVYGCTF. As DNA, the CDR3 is TGTGCCAGCAGCCCAGGCCAGGGGGGAGTCTATGGCTGCACCTTC.

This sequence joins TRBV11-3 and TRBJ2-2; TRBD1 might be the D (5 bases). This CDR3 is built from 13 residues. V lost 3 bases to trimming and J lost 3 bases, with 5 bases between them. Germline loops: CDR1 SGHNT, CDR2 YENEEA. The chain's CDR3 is CASSLGHTGELFF. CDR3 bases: TGTGCCAGCAGCTTGGGGCACACCGGGGAGCTGTTTTTT.

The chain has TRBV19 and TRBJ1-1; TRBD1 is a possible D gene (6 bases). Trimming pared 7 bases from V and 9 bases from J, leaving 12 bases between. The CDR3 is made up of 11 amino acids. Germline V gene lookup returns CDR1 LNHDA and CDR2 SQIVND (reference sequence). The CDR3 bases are TGTGCCAGTATCTGGGGGCTCAAAGCTTTCTTT. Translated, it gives CASIWGLKAFF. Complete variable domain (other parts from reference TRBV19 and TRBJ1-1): DGGITQSPKYLFRKEGQNVTLSCEQNLNHDAMYWYRQDPGQGLRLIYYSQIVNDFQKGDIAEGYSVSREKKESFPLTVTSAQKNPTAFYLCASIWGLKAFFGQGTRLTVV.

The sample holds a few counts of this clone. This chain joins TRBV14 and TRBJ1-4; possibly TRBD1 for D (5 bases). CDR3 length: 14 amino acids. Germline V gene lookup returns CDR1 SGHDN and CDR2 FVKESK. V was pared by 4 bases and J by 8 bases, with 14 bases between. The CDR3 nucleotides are TGTGCCAGCAGCCCCAGGGTGTCCGGCGAAAAACTGTTTTTT. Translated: CASSPRVSGEKLFF. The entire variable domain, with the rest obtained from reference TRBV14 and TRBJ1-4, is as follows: EAGVTQFPSHSVIEKGQTVTLRCDPISGHDNLYWYRRVMGKEIKFLLHFVKESKQDESGMPNNRFLAERTGGTYSTLKVQPAELEDSGVYFCASSPRVSGEKLFFGSGTQLSVL.

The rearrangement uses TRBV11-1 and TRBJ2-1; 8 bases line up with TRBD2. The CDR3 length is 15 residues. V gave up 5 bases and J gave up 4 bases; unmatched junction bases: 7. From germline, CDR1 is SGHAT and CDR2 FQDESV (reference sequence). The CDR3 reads CASSPNRGGYNEQFF. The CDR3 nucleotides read TGTGCCAGCAGCCCCAACCGGGGGGGTTACAATGAGCAGTTCTTC.

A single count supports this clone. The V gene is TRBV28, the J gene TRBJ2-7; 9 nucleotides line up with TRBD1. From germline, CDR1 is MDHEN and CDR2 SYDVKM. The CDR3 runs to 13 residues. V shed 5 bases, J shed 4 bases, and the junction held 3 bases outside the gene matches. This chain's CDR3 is CASSQGQGYEQYF. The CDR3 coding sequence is TGTGCCAGCAGTCAGGGACAGGGATACGAGCAGTACTTC.

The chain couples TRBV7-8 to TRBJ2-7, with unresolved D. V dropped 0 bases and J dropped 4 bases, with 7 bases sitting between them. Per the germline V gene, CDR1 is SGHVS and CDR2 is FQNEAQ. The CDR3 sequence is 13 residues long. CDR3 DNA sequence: TGTGCCAGCAGCTTAGCGGCGAGGTACGAGCAGTACTTC. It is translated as CASSLAARYEQYF.

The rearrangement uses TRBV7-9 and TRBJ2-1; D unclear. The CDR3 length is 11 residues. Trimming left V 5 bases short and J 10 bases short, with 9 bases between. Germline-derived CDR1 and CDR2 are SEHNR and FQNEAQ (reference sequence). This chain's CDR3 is CASSPSGEQFF. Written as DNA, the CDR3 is TGTGCCAGCAGCCCCTCAGGAGAGCAGTTCTTC.